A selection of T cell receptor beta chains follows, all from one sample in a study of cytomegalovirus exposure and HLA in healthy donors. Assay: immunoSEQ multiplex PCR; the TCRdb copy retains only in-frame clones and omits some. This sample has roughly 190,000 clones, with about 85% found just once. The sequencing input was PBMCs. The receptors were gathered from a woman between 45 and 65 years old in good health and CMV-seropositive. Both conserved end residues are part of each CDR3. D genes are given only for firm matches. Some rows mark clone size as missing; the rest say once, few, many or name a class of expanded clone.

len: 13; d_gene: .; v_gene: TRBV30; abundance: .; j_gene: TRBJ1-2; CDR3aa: CAWTMGGSGGYTF; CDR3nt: TGTGCCTGGACTATGGGGGGTTCGGGTGGCTACACCTTC
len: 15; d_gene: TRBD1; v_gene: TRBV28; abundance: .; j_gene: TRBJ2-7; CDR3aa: CASKTLGQGAWEQYF; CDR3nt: TGTGCCAGCAAGACTTTGGGACAGGGGGCTTGGGAGCAGTACTTC
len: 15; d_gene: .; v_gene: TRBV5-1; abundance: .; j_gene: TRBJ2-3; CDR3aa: CASSGFPSGTDTQYF; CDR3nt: TGCGCCAGCAGCGGGTTCCCGAGCGGCACAGATACGCAGTATTTT
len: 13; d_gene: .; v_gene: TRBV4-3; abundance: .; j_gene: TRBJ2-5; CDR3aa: CASSQSWGKAQYF; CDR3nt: TGCGCCAGCAGCCAAAGTTGGGGCAAGGCCCAGTACTTC
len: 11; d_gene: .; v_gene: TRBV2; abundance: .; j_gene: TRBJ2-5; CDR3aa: CASTAGVAQYF; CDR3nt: TGTGCCAGCACGGCAGGGGTTGCCCAGTACTTC
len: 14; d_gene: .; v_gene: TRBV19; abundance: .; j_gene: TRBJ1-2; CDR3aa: CASLNGWGPYGYTF; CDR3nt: TGTGCCAGTCTTAACGGATGGGGCCCCTATGGCTACACCTTC
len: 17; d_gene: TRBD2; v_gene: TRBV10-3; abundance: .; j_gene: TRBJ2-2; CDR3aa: CATQEPASGSNTGELFF; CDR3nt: TGTGCCACCCAGGAACCGGCTAGCGGTTCGAACACCGGGGAGCTGTTTTTT
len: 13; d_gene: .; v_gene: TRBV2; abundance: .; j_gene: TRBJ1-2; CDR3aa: CASSDSSSYGYTF; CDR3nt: TGTGCCAGCAGTGATTCTTCCTCCTATGGCTACACCTTC
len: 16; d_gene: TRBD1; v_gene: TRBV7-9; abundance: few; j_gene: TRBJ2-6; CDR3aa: CASSLDRVAGANVLTF; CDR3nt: TGTGCCAGCAGCTTGGACAGGGTGGCTGGGGCCAACGTCCTGACTTTC
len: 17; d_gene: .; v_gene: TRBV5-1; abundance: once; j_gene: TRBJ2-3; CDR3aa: CASSFLTNAQGTDTQYF; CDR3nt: TGCGCCAGCAGCTTCCTAACTAATGCACAGGGCACAGATACGCAGTATTTT
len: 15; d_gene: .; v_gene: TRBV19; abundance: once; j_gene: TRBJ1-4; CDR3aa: CASSIEWTDNEKLFF; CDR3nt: TGTGCCAGTAGTATAGAGTGGACTGATAATGAAAAACTGTTTTTT
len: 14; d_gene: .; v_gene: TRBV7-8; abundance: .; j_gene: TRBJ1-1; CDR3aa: CASHGGARGTEAFF; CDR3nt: TGTGCCAGTCACGGGGGGGCGCGGGGCACTGAAGCTTTCTTT
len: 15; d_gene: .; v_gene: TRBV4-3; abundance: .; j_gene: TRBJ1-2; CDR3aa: CASSQDLRQNYGYTF; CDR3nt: TGCGCCAGCAGCCAAGATCTGCGACAGAACTATGGCTACACCTTC
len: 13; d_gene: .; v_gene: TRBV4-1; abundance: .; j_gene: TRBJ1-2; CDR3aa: CASSHAGGYGYTF; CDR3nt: TGCGCCAGCAGCCATGCCGGGGGTTATGGCTACACCTTC
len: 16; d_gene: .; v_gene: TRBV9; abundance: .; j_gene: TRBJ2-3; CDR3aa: CASSMGTGPSTDTQYF; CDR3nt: TGTGCCAGCAGCATGGGGACTGGACCTAGCACAGATACGCAGTATTTT
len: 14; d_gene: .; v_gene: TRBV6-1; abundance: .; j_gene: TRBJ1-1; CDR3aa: CASSEGGLNTEAFF; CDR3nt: TGTGCCAGCAGTGAGGGGGGGCTGAACACTGAAGCTTTCTTT
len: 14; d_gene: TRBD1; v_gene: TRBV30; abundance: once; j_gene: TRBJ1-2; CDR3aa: CAWSGDRGLGGYTF; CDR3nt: TGTGCCTGGAGCGGGGACAGGGGGCTAGGTGGCTACACCTTC
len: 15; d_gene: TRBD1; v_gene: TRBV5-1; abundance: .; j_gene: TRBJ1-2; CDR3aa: CASRPGTGGNRGYTF; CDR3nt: TGCGCCAGCAGGCCCGGGACAGGGGGGAATCGTGGCTACACCTTC
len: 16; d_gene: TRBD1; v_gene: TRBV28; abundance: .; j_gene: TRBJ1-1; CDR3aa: CASSLDRVAANTEAFF; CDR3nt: TGTGCCAGCAGTTTGGACAGGGTGGCAGCGAACACTGAAGCTTTCTTT
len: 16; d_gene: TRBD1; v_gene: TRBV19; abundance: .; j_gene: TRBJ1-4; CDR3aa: CASSIDRTGDHEKLFF; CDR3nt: TGTGCCAGTAGTATAGACCGGACAGGGGATCATGAAAAATTGTTTTTT
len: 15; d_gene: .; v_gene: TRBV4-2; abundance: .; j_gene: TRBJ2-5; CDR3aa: CASSQIRGEVETQYF; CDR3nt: TGTGCCAGCAGCCAAATCAGAGGTGAGGTGGAGACCCAGTACTTC
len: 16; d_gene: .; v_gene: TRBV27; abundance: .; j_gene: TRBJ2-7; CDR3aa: CASSQHFGDSSYEQYF; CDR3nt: TGTGCCAGCAGCCAGCATTTCGGGGATAGCTCCTACGAGCAGTACTTC
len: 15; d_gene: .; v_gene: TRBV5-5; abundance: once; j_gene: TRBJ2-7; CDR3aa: CASSLLTGELYEQYF; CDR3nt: TGTGCCAGCAGCTTATTGACGGGGGAACTTTACGAGCAGTACTTC
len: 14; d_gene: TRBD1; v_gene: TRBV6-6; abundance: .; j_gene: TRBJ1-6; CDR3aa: CASNRGGNNSPLHF; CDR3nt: TGTGCCAGCAACAGGGGTGGAAATAATTCACCCCTCCACTTT
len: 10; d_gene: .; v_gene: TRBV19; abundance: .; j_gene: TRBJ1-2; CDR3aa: CASYSYGYTF; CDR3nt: TGTGCCAGTTACAGTTATGGCTACACCTTC
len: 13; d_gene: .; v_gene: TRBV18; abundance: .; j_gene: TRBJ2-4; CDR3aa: CASSPSVSDIQYF; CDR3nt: TGTGCCAGCTCACCATCCGTTTCGGACATTCAGTACTTC
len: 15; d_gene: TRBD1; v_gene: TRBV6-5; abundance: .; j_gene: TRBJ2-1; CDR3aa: CASTPDRSSYNEQFF; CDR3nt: TGTGCCAGCACCCCGGACAGGTCGTCCTACAATGAGCAGTTCTTC
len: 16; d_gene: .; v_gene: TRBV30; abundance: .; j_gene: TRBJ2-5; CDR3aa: CAWRVGGLQDRGTQYF; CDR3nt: TGTGCCTGGAGAGTGGGAGGACTCCAAGATAGGGGGACCCAGTACTTC
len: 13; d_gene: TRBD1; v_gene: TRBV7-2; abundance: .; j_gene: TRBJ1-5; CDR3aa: CASSLTGRQPQHF; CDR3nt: TGTGCCAGCAGCCTGACAGGGCGTCAGCCCCAGCATTTT
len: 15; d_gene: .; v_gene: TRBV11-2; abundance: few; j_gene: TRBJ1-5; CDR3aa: CASSLDLPSNQPQHF; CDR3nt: TGTGCCAGCAGCTTAGATCTCCCGAGCAATCAGCCCCAGCATTTT
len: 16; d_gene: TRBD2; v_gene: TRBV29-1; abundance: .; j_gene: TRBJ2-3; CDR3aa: CSVRLAGGLRTDTQYF; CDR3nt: TGCAGCGTGAGACTAGCGGGGGGCCTAAGAACAGATACGCAGTATTTT
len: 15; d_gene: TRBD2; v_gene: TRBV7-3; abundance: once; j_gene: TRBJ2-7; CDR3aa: CASSLARGGLYEQYF; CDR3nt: TGTGCCAGCAGCTTAGCGCGCGGGGGGTTATACGAGCAGTACTTC
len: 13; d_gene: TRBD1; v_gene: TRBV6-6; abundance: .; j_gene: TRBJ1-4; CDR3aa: CASSLQGDEKLFF; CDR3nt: TGTGCCAGCAGCCTACAGGGGGATGAAAAACTGTTTTTT
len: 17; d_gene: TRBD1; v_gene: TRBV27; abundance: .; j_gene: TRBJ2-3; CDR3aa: CASRANRGAAGTDTQYF; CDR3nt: TGTGCCAGCAGGGCAAACAGGGGGGCGGCGGGCACAGATACGCAGTATTTT
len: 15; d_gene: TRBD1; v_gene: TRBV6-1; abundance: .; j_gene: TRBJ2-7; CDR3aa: CASTLVTGSSYEQYF; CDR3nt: TGTGCCAGCACCTTGGTGACAGGGAGCTCCTACGAGCAGTACTTC
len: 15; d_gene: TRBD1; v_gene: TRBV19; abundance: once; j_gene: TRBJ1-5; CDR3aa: CASSIATGGVQPQHF; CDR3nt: TGTGCCAGTAGTATAGCAACAGGGGGCGTTCAGCCCCAGCATTTT
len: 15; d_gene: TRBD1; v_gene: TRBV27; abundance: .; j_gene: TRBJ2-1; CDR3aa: CASSLFLTGGNEQFF; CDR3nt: TGTGCCAGCAGTTTATTCCTCACAGGGGGCAATGAGCAGTTCTTC
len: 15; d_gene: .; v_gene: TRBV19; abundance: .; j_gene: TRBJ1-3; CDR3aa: CASSIQRVSGNTIYF; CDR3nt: TGTGCCAGTAGTATACAACGGGTCTCTGGAAACACCATATATTTT
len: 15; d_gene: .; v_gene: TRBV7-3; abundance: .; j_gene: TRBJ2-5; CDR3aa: CASSPGEWSGETQYF; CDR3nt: TGTGCCAGCAGCCCCGGAGAGTGGTCGGGAGAGACCCAGTACTTC
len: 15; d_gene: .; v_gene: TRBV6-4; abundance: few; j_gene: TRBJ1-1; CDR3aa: CASSSGEQENTEAFF; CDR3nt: TGTGCCAGCAGCTCAGGCGAACAGGAGAACACTGAAGCTTTCTTT
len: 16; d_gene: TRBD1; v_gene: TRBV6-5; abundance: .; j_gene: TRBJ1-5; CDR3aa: CASSYWDRAPNQPQHF; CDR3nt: TGTGCCAGCAGTTACTGGGACAGGGCCCCCAATCAGCCCCAGCATTTT
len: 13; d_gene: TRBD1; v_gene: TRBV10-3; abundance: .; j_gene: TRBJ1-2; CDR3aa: CAISTTGVDGYTF; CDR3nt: TGTGCCATCAGTACGACAGGGGTCGACGGCTACACCTTC
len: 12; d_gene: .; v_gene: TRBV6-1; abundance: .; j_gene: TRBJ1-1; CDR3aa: CASDPGYTEAFF; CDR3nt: TGTGCCAGCGACCCAGGGTACACTGAAGCTTTCTTT
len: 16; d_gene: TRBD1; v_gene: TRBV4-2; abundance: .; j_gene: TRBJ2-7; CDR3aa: CASSQGPGQGPYEQYF; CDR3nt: TGTGCCAGCAGCCAAGGTCCGGGACAGGGTCCCTACGAGCAGTACTTC